The 2 T cell receptor beta chains in this list originate from one sample, sequenced in a study of cytomegalovirus exposure and HLA in healthy donors. The primer mix had 60 Vbeta and 13 Jbeta primers. This table comes from immunoSEQ multiplex PCR, and its TCRdb copy is limited to in-frame clones, with some not included. The table gives 75,000 to 90,000 clones; the top ten clones make up under 1.5% of it. The sample comprised PBMCs. The receptors originated from a woman in her sixties in good health and CMV-seronegative.

The chain carries TRBV7-2 and TRBJ2-5; D may be TRBD2 (6 bases). The closer fit of TRBJ2-7 to the DNA end suggests the J call may be wrong. CDR3 length: 16 amino acids. Germline-derived CDR1 and CDR2 are SGHTA and FQGNSA. CDR3 sequence: CASSLAGTGAPYEQYF. The CDR3 nucleotides are TGTGCCAGCAGCTTGGCCGGGACTGGGGCGCCCTACGAGCAGTACTTC.

This chain connects TRBV28 to TRBJ2-1; 7 nucleotides align to TRBD1. CDR3 length: 15 amino acids. The junction had 13 bases not matched to a gene; V was cut back by 6 bases and J by 8 bases. Germline V lookup: CDR1 MDHEN, CDR2 SYDVKM. In DNA form, the CDR3 reads TGTGCCAGCAGCACTCCGACGACAGGGACATATGAGCAGTTCTTC. This sequence encodes CASSTPTTGTYEQFF.